The rows below give T cell receptor beta chains drawn from one sample of a study of graft-versus-host responses after intestinal transplantation. The assay was immunoSEQ multiplex PCR, and TCRdb's table has in-frame clones only and misses some. The sample lists around 13,000 clones; 80% to 90% were seen once. The sample here was PBMCs, taken about 130 days after transplant. These receptors were obtained from a human patient who received an intestinal transplant, so some T cells may come from the graft donor. CDR3s include the opening cysteine and the closing phenylalanine or tryptophan. A D gene is named only where the DNA matches it firmly. Clone size is stated in some rows and not others, as once, few, many or a class when expanded.

clone_size: NA; d_call: TRBD2; v_call: TRBV7-9; j_call: TRBJ2-3; cdr3_nt: TGTGCCAGCAGCTTAGCGATTATAGCGGGAGGGGATGGAGATACGCAGTATTTT; cdr3_aa: CASSLAIIAGGDGDTQYF
clone_size: NA; d_call: NA; v_call: TRBV5-8; j_call: TRBJ1-1; cdr3_nt: TGTGCCAGCAGCTTCCCTTCCCGATACTTGAACACTGAAGCTTTCTTT; cdr3_aa: CASSFPSRYLNTEAFF
clone_size: NA; d_call: NA; v_call: TRBV7-6; j_call: TRBJ1-5; cdr3_nt: TGTGCCAGCAGCTTGAGCGACAGGCGCGATCAGCCCCAGCATTTT; cdr3_aa: CASSLSDRRDQPQHF
clone_size: once; d_call: TRBD1; v_call: TRBV2; j_call: TRBJ1-5; cdr3_nt: TGTGCCAGCAGTGCTCTCCGGGACAGGGTCCTAAAGAATCAGCCCCAGCATTTT; cdr3_aa: CASSALRDRVLKNQPQHF
clone_size: NA; d_call: NA; v_call: TRBV6-4; j_call: TRBJ1-5; cdr3_nt: TGTGCCAGCAGTGACCGGGGGGTAGGTCAGCCCCAGCATTTT; cdr3_aa: CASSDRGVGQPQHF
clone_size: NA; d_call: NA; v_call: TRBV10-2; j_call: TRBJ2-5; cdr3_nt: TGCGCCAGCGCCGGGACCGTGGTGACGGAGACCCAGTACTTC; cdr3_aa: CASAGTVVTETQYF
clone_size: NA; d_call: NA; v_call: TRBV28; j_call: TRBJ1-5; cdr3_nt: TGTGCCAGCAGTTTATGGGCTCAGATTTATAGCAATCAGCCCCAGCATTTT; cdr3_aa: CASSLWAQIYSNQPQHF
clone_size: NA; d_call: NA; v_call: TRBV9; j_call: TRBJ1-3; cdr3_nt: TGTGCCAGCAGCGTAGCCGCCCAGAGCTCTGGAAACACCATATATTTT; cdr3_aa: CASSVAAQSSGNTIYF
clone_size: NA; d_call: NA; v_call: TRBV6-5; j_call: TRBJ2-5; cdr3_nt: TGTGCCAGCAGTTACCCTATAGGGGGGAGGCGGGAGACCCAGTACTTC; cdr3_aa: CASSYPIGGRRETQYF
clone_size: once; d_call: TRBD2; v_call: TRBV5-1; j_call: TRBJ2-3; cdr3_nt: TGCGCCAGCAGCTTGTCTAGCGGGAGTTCAGATACGCAGTATTTT; cdr3_aa: CASSLSSGSSDTQYF
clone_size: few; d_call: NA; v_call: TRBV6-6; j_call: TRBJ1-3; cdr3_nt: TGTGCCAGCAGTTACTCGATCACTCACTCTGGAAACACCATATATTTT; cdr3_aa: CASSYSITHSGNTIYF
clone_size: NA; d_call: NA; v_call: TRBV11-2; j_call: TRBJ1-1; cdr3_nt: TGTGCCAGCATGCCTCAGCTGGCTGAAGCTTTCTTT; cdr3_aa: CASMPQLAEAFF
clone_size: few; d_call: NA; v_call: TRBV4-1; j_call: TRBJ2-1; cdr3_nt: TGCGCCAGCAATAGGGGGGAGGGATCTTACAATGAGCAGTTCTTC; cdr3_aa: CASNRGEGSYNEQFF
clone_size: NA; d_call: NA; v_call: TRBV5-1; j_call: TRBJ1-5; cdr3_nt: TGCGCCAGCAGCTCCACTGGGGGAGGCAATCAGCCCCAGCATTTT; cdr3_aa: CASSSTGGGNQPQHF
clone_size: few; d_call: NA; v_call: TRBV6-4; j_call: TRBJ2-3; cdr3_nt: TGTGCCAGCAGTGAGAGGGCGGGCCAAGGGGATACGCAGTATTTT; cdr3_aa: CASSERAGQGDTQYF
clone_size: NA; d_call: NA; v_call: TRBV5-1; j_call: TRBJ2-2; cdr3_nt: TGCGCCAGCAGCTTGTGGCCCATAGGATCCGGGGAGCTGTTTTTT; cdr3_aa: CASSLWPIGSGELFF
clone_size: NA; d_call: NA; v_call: TRBV29-1; j_call: TRBJ2-1; cdr3_nt: TGCAGCGTTGAGAAGAGCGGTTATCGCGATGAGCAGTTCTTC; cdr3_aa: CSVEKSGYRDEQFF
clone_size: NA; d_call: TRBD2; v_call: TRBV7-6; j_call: TRBJ2-7; cdr3_nt: TGTGCCAGCAGCTCACTAGCGGGGGACTACGAGCAGTACTTC; cdr3_aa: CASSSLAGDYEQYF
clone_size: NA; d_call: NA; v_call: TRBV6-1; j_call: TRBJ1-5; cdr3_nt: TGTGCCAGCAGTGAAATCGGGCAGGGCGCGAATCAGCCCCAGCATTTT; cdr3_aa: CASSEIGQGANQPQHF
clone_size: NA; d_call: NA; v_call: TRBV7-7; j_call: TRBJ2-5; cdr3_nt: TGTGCTAGCAGCATGGGGGGGGGCCGGGAGACCCAGTACTTC; cdr3_aa: CASSMGGGRETQYF
clone_size: NA; d_call: NA; v_call: TRBV5-1; j_call: TRBJ2-5; cdr3_nt: TGCGCCAGCAGCTTGTATAGGAGAGAGACCCAGTACTTC; cdr3_aa: CASSLYRRETQYF
clone_size: NA; d_call: NA; v_call: TRBV6-5; j_call: TRBJ2-7; cdr3_nt: TGTGCCAGCAGCCGGGACCCCTACGAGCAGTACTTC; cdr3_aa: CASSRDPYEQYF
clone_size: NA; d_call: NA; v_call: TRBV14; j_call: TRBJ2-1; cdr3_nt: TGTGCCAGCAGCCTATTAAGTCCCGGGGCGAAGCAGTTCTTC; cdr3_aa: CASSLLSPGAKQFF
clone_size: NA; d_call: NA; v_call: TRBV9; j_call: TRBJ2-5; cdr3_nt: TGTGCCAGCAGCGTAGGGGCAGGCCCGTCCACCCAGTACTTC; cdr3_aa: CASSVGAGPSTQYF
clone_size: NA; d_call: NA; v_call: TRBV7-3; j_call: TRBJ1-6; cdr3_nt: TGTGCCAGCAGCTCGACAAGTTATAATTCACCCCTCCACTTT; cdr3_aa: CASSSTSYNSPLHF
clone_size: NA; d_call: NA; v_call: TRBV10-2; j_call: TRBJ2-1; cdr3_nt: TGCGCCAGCAGATCAACAGGGATAGGTGAGCAGTTCTTC; cdr3_aa: CASRSTGIGEQFF
clone_size: NA; d_call: TRBD2; v_call: TRBV7-9; j_call: TRBJ2-7; cdr3_nt: TGTGCCAGCAGCTTAGGGCTAGCGGGAGCCTACGAGCAGTACTTC; cdr3_aa: CASSLGLAGAYEQYF
clone_size: NA; d_call: NA; v_call: TRBV19; j_call: TRBJ1-1; cdr3_nt: TGTGCCAGTAGTATAGGCGGGTTTAGACGCTCTGAAGCTTTCTTT; cdr3_aa: CASSIGGFRRSEAFF
clone_size: NA; d_call: TRBD2; v_call: TRBV11-2; j_call: TRBJ2-1; cdr3_nt: TGTGCCAGCAGTCGTCCAAGGACTAGCGGGAGGGGGCCATACAATGAGCAGTTCTTC; cdr3_aa: CASSRPRTSGRGPYNEQFF
clone_size: NA; d_call: TRBD1; v_call: TRBV6-1; j_call: TRBJ1-6; cdr3_nt: TGTGCCAGCCCCCAAGGACAGGGAGATAATTCACCCCTCCACTTT; cdr3_aa: CASPQGQGDNSPLHF
clone_size: NA; d_call: NA; v_call: TRBV2; j_call: TRBJ1-5; cdr3_nt: TGTGCCAGCACTAGGACGGGGAGCAATCAGCCCCAGCATTTT; cdr3_aa: CASTRTGSNQPQHF
clone_size: NA; d_call: NA; v_call: TRBV11-2; j_call: TRBJ2-7; cdr3_nt: TGTGCCAGCAGCTCAACGGGACGGGACGAGCAGTACTTC; cdr3_aa: CASSSTGRDEQYF
clone_size: few; d_call: NA; v_call: TRBV5-8; j_call: TRBJ2-1; cdr3_nt: TGTGCCAGCAGCTTGGCCCAACTGGCTCAGGGCGGTGAGCAGTTCTTC; cdr3_aa: CASSLAQLAQGGEQFF
clone_size: NA; d_call: NA; v_call: TRBV5-1; j_call: TRBJ1-2; cdr3_nt: TGCGCCAGCAGCTTGGGACACAGCGGGGGCAACTATGGCTACACCTTC; cdr3_aa: CASSLGHSGGNYGYTF
clone_size: NA; d_call: NA; v_call: TRBV7-3; j_call: TRBJ2-3; cdr3_nt: TGTGCCAGCAGCTTAGTGGGGCAGTCGGATACGCAGTATTTT; cdr3_aa: CASSLVGQSDTQYF
clone_size: NA; d_call: NA; v_call: TRBV19; j_call: TRBJ2-3; cdr3_nt: TGTGCCAGTAGTATAGAGTGGACAGATACGCAGTATTTT; cdr3_aa: CASSIEWTDTQYF
clone_size: NA; d_call: NA; v_call: TRBV28; j_call: TRBJ2-7; cdr3_nt: TGTGCCAGCAGTTTACGGGACTCCTACGAGCAGTACTTC; cdr3_aa: CASSLRDSYEQYF
clone_size: NA; d_call: NA; v_call: TRBV15; j_call: TRBJ2-7; cdr3_nt: TGTGCCACCAGCCGGGACACGGAGACTTCCGAGCAGTACTTC; cdr3_aa: CATSRDTETSEQYF
clone_size: NA; d_call: NA; v_call: TRBV5-4; j_call: TRBJ1-2; cdr3_nt: TGTGCCAGCAGTCATGACGGGAACTATGGCTACACCTTC; cdr3_aa: CASSHDGNYGYTF
clone_size: NA; d_call: TRBD2; v_call: TRBV7-2; j_call: TRBJ2-1; cdr3_nt: TGTGCCAGCAGCCATAGGACTAGCTGGTCCTACAATGAGCAGTTCTTC; cdr3_aa: CASSHRTSWSYNEQFF
clone_size: NA; d_call: TRBD1; v_call: TRBV6-5; j_call: TRBJ2-7; cdr3_nt: TGTGCCAGCAGGCCAAGGACAGGGAACGAGCAGTACTTC; cdr3_aa: CASRPRTGNEQYF